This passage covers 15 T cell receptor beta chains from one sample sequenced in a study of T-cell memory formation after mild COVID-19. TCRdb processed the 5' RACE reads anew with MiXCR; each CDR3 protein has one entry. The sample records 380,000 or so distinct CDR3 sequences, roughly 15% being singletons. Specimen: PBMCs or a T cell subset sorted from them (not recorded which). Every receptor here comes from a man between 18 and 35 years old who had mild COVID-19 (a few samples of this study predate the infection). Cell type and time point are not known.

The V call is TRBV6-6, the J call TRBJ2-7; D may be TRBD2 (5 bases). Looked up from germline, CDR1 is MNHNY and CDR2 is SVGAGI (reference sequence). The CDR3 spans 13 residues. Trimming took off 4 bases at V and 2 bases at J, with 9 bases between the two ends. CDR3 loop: CASSLMGAYEQYF. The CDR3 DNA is TGTGCCAGCAGTTTAATGGGAGCCTACGAGCAGTACTTC.

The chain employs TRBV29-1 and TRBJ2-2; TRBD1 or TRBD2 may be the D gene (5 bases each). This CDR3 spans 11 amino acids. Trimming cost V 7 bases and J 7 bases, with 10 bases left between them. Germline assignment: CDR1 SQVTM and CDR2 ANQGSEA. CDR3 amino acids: CSGVGDGELFF. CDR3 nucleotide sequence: TGCAGCGGGGTGGGGGACGGGGAGCTGTTTTTT.

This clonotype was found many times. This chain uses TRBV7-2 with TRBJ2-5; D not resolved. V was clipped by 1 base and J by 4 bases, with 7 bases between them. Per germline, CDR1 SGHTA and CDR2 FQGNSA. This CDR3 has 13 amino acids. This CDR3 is CASSLGLRETQYF. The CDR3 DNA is TGTGCCAGCAGCTTAGGGCTAAGAGAGACCCAGTACTTC.

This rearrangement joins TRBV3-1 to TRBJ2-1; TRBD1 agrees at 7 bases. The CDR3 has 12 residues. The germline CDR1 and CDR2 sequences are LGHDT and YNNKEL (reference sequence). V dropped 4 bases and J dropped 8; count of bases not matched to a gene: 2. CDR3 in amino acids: CASSRTGDEQFF. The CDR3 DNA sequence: TGTGCCAGCAGCCGGACAGGAGATGAGCAGTTCTTC.

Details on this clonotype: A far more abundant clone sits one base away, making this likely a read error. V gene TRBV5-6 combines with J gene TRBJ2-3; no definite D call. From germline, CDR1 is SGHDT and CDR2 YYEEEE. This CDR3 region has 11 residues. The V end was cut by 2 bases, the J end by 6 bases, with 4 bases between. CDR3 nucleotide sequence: TGTGCCAGCAGCTTTGTGGATACGCAGTATTTT. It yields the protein CASSFVDTQYF.

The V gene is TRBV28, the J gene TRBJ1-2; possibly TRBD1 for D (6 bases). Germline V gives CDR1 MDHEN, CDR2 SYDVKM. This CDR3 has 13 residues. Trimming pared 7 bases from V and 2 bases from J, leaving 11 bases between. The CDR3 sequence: CASIDGQNYGYTF. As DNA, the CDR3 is TGTGCCAGCATAGACGGACAGAACTATGGCTACACCTTC.

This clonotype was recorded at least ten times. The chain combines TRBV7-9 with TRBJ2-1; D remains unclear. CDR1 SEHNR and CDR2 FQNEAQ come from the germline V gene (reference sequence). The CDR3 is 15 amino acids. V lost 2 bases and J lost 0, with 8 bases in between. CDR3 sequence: CASSLSLSSYNEQFF. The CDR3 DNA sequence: TGTGCCAGCAGCTTAAGCCTAAGCTCCTACAATGAGCAGTTCTTC.

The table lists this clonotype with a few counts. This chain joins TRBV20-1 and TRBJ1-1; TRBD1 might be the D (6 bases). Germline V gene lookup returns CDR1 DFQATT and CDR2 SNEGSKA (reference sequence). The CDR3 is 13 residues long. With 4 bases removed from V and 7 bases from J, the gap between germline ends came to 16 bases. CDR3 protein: CSATRGRDIEAFF. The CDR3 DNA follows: TGCAGTGCTACCCGAGGTCGGGACATTGAAGCTTTCTTT.

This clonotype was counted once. The CDR3 sequence is CASKTGDEQYF. CDR3 sequence (DNA): TGTGCCAGCAAGACAGGGGACGAGCAGTACTTC. This chain links TRBV2 with TRBJ2-7; TRBD1 aligns across 8 bases. The V segment lost 7 bases and the J segment 5 bases; nucleotides outside the gene matches: 1. This CDR3 contains 11 residues. The germline V gene encodes CDR1 SNHLY and CDR2 FYNNEI.

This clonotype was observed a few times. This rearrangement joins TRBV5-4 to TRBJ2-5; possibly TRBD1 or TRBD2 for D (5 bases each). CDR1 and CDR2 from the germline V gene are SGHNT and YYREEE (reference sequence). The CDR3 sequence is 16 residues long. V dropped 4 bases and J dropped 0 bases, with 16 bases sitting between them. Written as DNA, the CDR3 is TGTGCCAGCAGCCCGGCTGATGGGGGTAACCAAGAGACCCAGTACTTC. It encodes CASSPADGGNQETQYF.

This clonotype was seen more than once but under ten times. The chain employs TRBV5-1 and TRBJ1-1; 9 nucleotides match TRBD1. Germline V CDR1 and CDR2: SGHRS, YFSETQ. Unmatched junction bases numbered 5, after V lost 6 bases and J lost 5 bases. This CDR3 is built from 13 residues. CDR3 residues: CASTKGTGTEAFF. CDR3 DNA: TGCGCCAGCACCAAAGGGACAGGGACTGAAGCTTTCTTT.

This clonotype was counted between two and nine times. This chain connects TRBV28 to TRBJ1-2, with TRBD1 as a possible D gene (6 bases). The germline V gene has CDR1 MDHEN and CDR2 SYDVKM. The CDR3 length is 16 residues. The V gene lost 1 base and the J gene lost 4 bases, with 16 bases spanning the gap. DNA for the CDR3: TGTGCCAGCAGTTTATCAGGAGGGGGTGACCTCTATGGCTACACCTTC. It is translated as CASSLSGGGDLYGYTF.

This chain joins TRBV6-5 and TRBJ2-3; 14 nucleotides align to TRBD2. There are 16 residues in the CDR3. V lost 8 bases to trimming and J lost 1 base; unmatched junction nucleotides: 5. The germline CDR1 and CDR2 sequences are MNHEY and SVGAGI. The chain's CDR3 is CASRRGLAGGTDTQYF. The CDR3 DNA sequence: TGTGCCAGCCGCAGGGGACTAGCGGGGGGCACAGATACGCAGTATTTT.

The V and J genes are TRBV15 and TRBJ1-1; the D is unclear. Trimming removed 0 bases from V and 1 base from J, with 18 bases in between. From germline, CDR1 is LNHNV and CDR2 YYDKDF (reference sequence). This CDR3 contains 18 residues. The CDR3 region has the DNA TGTGCCACCAGCAGAGATCCGTCGTTCCGAGGTGGGAACACTGAAGCTTTCTTT. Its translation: CATSRDPSFRGGNTEAFF.

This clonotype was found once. As DNA, the CDR3 is TGTGCCAGCAGTGACTTTAACACTGAAGCTTTCTTT. Its protein is CASSDFNTEAFF. The chain employs TRBV25-1 and TRBJ1-1; D is undetermined. Trimming took off 3 bases at V and 2 bases at J, with 4 bases between the two ends. The CDR3 extends over 12 amino acids. Germline CDR1 MGHDK, CDR2 SYGVNS.